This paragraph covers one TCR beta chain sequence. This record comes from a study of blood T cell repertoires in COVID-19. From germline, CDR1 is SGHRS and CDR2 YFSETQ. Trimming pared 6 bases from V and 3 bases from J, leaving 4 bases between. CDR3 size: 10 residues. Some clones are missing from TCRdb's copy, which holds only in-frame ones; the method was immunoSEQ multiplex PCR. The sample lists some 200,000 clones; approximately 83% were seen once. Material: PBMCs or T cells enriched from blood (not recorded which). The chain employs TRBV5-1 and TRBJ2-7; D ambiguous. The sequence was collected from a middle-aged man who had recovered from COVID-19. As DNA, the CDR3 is TGCGCCAGCACCCTCTACGAGCAGTACTTC. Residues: CASTLYEQYF.